These T cell receptor beta chains were read from a single sample in a study of blood T cell repertoires in COVID-19. Method: immunoSEQ multiplex PCR; TCRdb's copy keeps in-frame clones and lacks some. The profile covers approximately 70,000 clones, with about 90% appearing a single time and around 13% taken by the ten largest. Material for sequencing was peripheral blood. The receptors were gathered from a human donor with active COVID-19. The donor label of this sample is uncertain. The CDR3 runs from the conserved cysteine through the conserved F or W. A D gene is named only where the DNA matches it firmly. Expanded clones get a size class; other rows say once, few or many, or leave the size out.

>TRBV13|TRBJ2-3|NA|TRBD1
CASSFRQGRADTQYF
TGTGCCAGCAGCTTTCGACAGGGAAGGGCAGATACGCAGTATTTT
>TRBV5-1|TRBJ2-7|NA|TRBD2
CASSSPTSGSYEQYF
TGCGCCAGCAGCTCACCGACTAGCGGATCCTACGAGCAGTACTTC
>TRBV4-3|TRBJ2-7|NA|TRBD1
CASSQLVRAGGHYEQYF
TGCGCCAGCAGCCAATTAGTCCGGGCAGGGGGCCACTACGAGCAGTACTTC
>TRBV18|TRBJ2-1|once|NA
CASSPDYTDEQFF
TGTGCCAGCTCACCGGACTATACCGATGAGCAGTTCTTC
>TRBV18|TRBJ2-7|NA|TRBD1
CASSPGQGVSYEQYF
TGTGCCAGCTCACCAGGGCAGGGGGTTTCCTACGAGCAGTACTTC
>TRBV11-3|TRBJ2-1|NA|NA
CASSLPGAARNEQFF
TGTGCCAGCAGCTTACCGGGTGCGGCGCGGAATGAGCAGTTCTTC
>TRBV28|TRBJ2-7|few|NA
CASSFYFVRSPSYEQYF
TGTGCCAGCAGTTTCTATTTTGTTCGGAGTCCCTCCTACGAGCAGTACTTC
>TRBV19|TRBJ2-1|NA|TRBD2
CASSLDGGTSGLNEQFF
TGTGCCAGTAGCCTCGACGGCGGAACTAGCGGGTTGAATGAGCAGTTCTTC
>TRBV6-5|TRBJ2-4|NA|NA
CASSYSFSKIDIQYF
TGTGCCAGCAGTTACTCATTCTCGAAAATAGACATTCAGTACTTC
>TRBV12-5|TRBJ2-1|NA|NA
CASGTGTPEQFF
TGTGCTAGTGGTACCGGGACTCCTGAGCAGTTCTTC